This TCR beta chain was captured in a study of radiotherapy plus CTLA-4 blockade in lung cancer. Study details: Objective responses were observed in about 17% of patients, and disease control was achieved by over 30%.

The length of the CDR3 is 14 residues. J was trimmed by 3 bases and V by 7 bases; bases with no gene match: 9. Germline V gives CDR1 MNHNS, CDR2 SASEGT. Repertoires were generated with immunoSEQ multiplex PCR, while TCRdb's copy carries only in-frame clones and drops some. The table lists 12,000 or so clones, roughly four fifths of them singletons, with 25% to 30% in the top ten. Enrolled patients, whose metastatic non-small-cell lung cancer was chemo-refractory, received focal radiation plus CTLA-4 blockade with ipilimumab. The origin of this receptor is a human donor with non-small cell lung cancer that progressed on radiotherapy plus ipilimumab. The V and J genes are TRBV6-1 and TRBJ2-7; 7 bases agree with TRBD1. The source was peripheral blood, collected from a patient treated with radiotherapy plus ipilimumab. The CDR3 region is CASIERQGHYEQYF. CDR3 DNA: TGTGCCAGCATCGAAAGACAGGGTCACTACGAGCAGTACTTC.